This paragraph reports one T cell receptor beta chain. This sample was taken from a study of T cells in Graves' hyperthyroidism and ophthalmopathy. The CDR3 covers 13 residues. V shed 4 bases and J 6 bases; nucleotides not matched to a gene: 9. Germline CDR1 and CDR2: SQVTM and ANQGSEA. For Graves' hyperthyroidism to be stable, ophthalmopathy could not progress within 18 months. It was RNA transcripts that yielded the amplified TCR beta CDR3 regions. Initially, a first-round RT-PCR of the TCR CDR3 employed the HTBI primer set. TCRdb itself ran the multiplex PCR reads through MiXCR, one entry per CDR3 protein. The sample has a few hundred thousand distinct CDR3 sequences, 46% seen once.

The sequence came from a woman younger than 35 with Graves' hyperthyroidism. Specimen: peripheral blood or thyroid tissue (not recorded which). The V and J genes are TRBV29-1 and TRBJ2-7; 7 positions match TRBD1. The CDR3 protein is CSVVTGATFEQYF. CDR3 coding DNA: TGCAGCGTTGTCACAGGGGCTACCTTCGAGCAGTACTTC.